A selection of T cell receptor beta chains follows, all from one sample in a study of T cells in Graves' hyperthyroidism and ophthalmopathy. Each CDR3 protein gets one entry after TCRdb re-called the multiplex PCR reads with MiXCR. There are approximately 640,000 distinct CDR3 sequences in the sample; roughly 17% occur only once, and roughly 15% lies in the top ten. Sequenced material: blood. The receptors were gathered from a man aged 50-59 years with Graves' hyperthyroidism. CDR3s include the opening cysteine and the closing phenylalanine or tryptophan. The order of the fields is J gene, D gene, V gene, clone size, CDR3 length, CDR3 DNA, CDR3 protein. The D gene is left open where the match is weak. Clone size, where shown, is once, few, many, or a class for clones that have expanded.

>TRBJ2-7|.|TRBV27|many|17
TGTGCCAGCAGTCCACCGACTGTCGGACTACTATCGGCCGAGCAGTACTTC
CASSPPTVGLLSAEQYF
>TRBJ1-2|TRBD1|TRBV19|.|14
TGTGCCAGTACGGACAGGGGCTCACAGCATGGCTACACCTTC
CASTDRGSQHGYTF
>TRBJ2-3|.|TRBV28|many|13
TGTGCCAGCAGTTTCAGGGTAAAAGATACGCAGTATTTT
CASSFRVKDTQYF
>TRBJ1-1|.|TRBV29-1|few|15
TGCAGCGTTGATTTGGGGTGGGGATCGAACACTGAAGCTTTCTTT
CSVDLGWGSNTEAFF
>TRBJ1-1|.|TRBV30|.|13
TGTGCAAGGGCGAAGGTTTGGGGCACTGAAGCTTTCTTT
CARAKVWGTEAFF
>TRBJ2-2|.|TRBV7-9|few|13
TGTGCCAGCAGCTCCATAGAGACCGGGGAGCTGTTTTTT
CASSSIETGELFF
>TRBJ2-1|TRBD2|TRBV28|many|22
TGTGCCAGCAGTCCCAACGTTCTCGGGGGACTAGCGGGAGTCCGCTCCTACAATGAGCAGTTCTTC
CASSPNVLGGLAGVRSYNEQFF
>TRBJ1-1|.|TRBV7-3|many|13
TGTGCCAGCAGCGCAGGGGTGACCACTGAAGCTTTCTTT
CASSAGVTTEAFF
>TRBJ1-5|.|TRBV7-2|many|13
TGTGCCAGCAGCTTAGCGGACGATCAGCCCCAGCATTTT
CASSLADDQPQHF
>TRBJ1-1|TRBD1|TRBV19|many|14
TGTGCCAGTAGTGCCCCTAACAGGGGTCGAGGAGCTTTCTTT
CASSAPNRGRGAFF
>TRBJ2-7|TRBD2|TRBV7-9|few|14
TGTGCCAGCACCCTAGCGGGAGGCCCCTACGAGCAGTACTTC
CASTLAGGPYEQYF
>TRBJ2-5|TRBD2|TRBV27|many|15
TGTGCCAGCAGTCCGACTAGCGGGAGGGTCGCAACCCAGTACTTC
CASSPTSGRVATQYF
>TRBJ1-5|.|TRBV2|few|13
TGTGCCAGCAGATGGACGGGGTATCAGCCCCAGCATTTT
CASRWTGYQPQHF
>TRBJ2-3|TRBD2|TRBV18|.|15
TGTGCCAGCTCCCTTCTAGCGGTCACCACAGATACGCAGTATTTT
CASSLLAVTTDTQYF
>TRBJ2-7|.|TRBV7-9|few|14
TGTGCCAGCAGCTTAAGTGAGAAATTTTACGAGCAGTACTTC
CASSLSEKFYEQYF
>TRBJ2-2|.|TRBV30|.|14
TGTGCCTGGAGACGGGACCCGAACACCGGGGAGCTGTTTTTT
CAWRRDPNTGELFF
>TRBJ2-7|.|TRBV5-1|many|13
TGCGCCAGCACCTCTAGCGACCCCCGGGAGCAGTACTTC
CASTSSDPREQYF
>TRBJ1-2|TRBD1|TRBV12-3/TRBV12-4|many|14
TGTGCCAGCAGTTGGGACAGGGGAAAAAGTGGCTACACCTTC
CASSWDRGKSGYTF
>TRBJ2-1|TRBD2|TRBV2|once|14
TGTGCCAGCGAAGCGGGAGGGTCCTACAATGAGCAGTTCTTC
CASEAGGSYNEQFF
>TRBJ2-3|.|TRBV6-1|.|12
TGTGCCAGCCGAGTGGAAACAGATACGCAGTATTTT
CASRVETDTQYF
>TRBJ2-3|TRBD2|TRBV4-3|.|17
TGCGCCAGCAGACTTTACAGCGGGAGGGCTTACACAGATACGCAGTATTTT
CASRLYSGRAYTDTQYF
>TRBJ2-3|.|TRBV7-2|.|15
TGTGCCGGCAGCTTAAGGGTTCGGGGCACAGATACGCAGTATTTT
CAGSLRVRGTDTQYF
>TRBJ1-2|TRBD1|TRBV5-1|few|15
TGCGCCAGCAGCTCAGAGACAGGGGCTCTCAACGGCTACACCTTC
CASSSETGALNGYTF
>TRBJ2-7|TRBD2|TRBV5-1|few|20
TGCGCCAGCAGCTTGGATAGGGGATTTGGGTCTAGCGGGGATTCCTACGAGCAGTACTTC
CASSLDRGFGSSGDSYEQYF
>TRBJ2-1|.|TRBV13|.|14
TGTGCCAGCAGCTCTCAATTCTCCTACAATGAGCAGTTCTTC
CASSSQFSYNEQFF
>TRBJ2-1|TRBD2|TRBV7-2|many|16
TGTGCCAGCAGATCTACAGCGGGAGGTTTTTACAATGAGCAGTTCTTC
CASRSTAGGFYNEQFF
>TRBJ2-2|.|TRBV24-1|many|14
TGTGCCACCAGCCAAGGGGTGGTCACCGGGGAGCTGTTTTTT
CATSQGVVTGELFF
>TRBJ2-7|TRBD2|TRBV6-1|many|14
TGTGCCAGCTCTCTTAGCGGGAGAGTGTACGAGCAGTACTTC
CASSLSGRVYEQYF